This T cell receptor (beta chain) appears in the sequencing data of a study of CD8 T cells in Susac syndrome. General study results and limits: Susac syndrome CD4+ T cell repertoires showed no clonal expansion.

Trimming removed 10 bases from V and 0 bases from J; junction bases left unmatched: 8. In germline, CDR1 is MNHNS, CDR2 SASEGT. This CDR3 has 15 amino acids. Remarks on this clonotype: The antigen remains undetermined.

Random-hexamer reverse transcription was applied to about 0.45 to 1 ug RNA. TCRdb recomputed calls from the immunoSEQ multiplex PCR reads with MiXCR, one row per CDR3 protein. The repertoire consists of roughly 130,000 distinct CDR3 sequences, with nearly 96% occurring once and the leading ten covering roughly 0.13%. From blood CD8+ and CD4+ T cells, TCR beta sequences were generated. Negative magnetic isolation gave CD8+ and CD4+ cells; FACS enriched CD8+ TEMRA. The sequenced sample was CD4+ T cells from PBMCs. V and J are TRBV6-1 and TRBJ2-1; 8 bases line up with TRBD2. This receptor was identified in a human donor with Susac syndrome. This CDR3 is CATAGGAISYNEQFF. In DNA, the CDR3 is TGTGCCACGGCGGGGGGCGCGATCTCCTACAATGAGCAGTTCTTC.